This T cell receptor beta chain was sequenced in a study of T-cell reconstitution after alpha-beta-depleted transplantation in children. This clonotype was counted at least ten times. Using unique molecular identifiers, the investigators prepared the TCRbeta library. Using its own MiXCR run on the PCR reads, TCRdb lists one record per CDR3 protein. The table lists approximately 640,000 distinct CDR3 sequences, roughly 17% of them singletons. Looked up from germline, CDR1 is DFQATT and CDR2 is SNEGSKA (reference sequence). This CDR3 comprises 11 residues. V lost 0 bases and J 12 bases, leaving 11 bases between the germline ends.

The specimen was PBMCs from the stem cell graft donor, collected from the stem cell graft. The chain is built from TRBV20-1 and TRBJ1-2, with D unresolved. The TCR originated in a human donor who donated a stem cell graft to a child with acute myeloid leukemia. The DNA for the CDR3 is TGCAGTGCTAGAGATCGTGTCGCGCACACCTTC. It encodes CSARDRVAHTF.